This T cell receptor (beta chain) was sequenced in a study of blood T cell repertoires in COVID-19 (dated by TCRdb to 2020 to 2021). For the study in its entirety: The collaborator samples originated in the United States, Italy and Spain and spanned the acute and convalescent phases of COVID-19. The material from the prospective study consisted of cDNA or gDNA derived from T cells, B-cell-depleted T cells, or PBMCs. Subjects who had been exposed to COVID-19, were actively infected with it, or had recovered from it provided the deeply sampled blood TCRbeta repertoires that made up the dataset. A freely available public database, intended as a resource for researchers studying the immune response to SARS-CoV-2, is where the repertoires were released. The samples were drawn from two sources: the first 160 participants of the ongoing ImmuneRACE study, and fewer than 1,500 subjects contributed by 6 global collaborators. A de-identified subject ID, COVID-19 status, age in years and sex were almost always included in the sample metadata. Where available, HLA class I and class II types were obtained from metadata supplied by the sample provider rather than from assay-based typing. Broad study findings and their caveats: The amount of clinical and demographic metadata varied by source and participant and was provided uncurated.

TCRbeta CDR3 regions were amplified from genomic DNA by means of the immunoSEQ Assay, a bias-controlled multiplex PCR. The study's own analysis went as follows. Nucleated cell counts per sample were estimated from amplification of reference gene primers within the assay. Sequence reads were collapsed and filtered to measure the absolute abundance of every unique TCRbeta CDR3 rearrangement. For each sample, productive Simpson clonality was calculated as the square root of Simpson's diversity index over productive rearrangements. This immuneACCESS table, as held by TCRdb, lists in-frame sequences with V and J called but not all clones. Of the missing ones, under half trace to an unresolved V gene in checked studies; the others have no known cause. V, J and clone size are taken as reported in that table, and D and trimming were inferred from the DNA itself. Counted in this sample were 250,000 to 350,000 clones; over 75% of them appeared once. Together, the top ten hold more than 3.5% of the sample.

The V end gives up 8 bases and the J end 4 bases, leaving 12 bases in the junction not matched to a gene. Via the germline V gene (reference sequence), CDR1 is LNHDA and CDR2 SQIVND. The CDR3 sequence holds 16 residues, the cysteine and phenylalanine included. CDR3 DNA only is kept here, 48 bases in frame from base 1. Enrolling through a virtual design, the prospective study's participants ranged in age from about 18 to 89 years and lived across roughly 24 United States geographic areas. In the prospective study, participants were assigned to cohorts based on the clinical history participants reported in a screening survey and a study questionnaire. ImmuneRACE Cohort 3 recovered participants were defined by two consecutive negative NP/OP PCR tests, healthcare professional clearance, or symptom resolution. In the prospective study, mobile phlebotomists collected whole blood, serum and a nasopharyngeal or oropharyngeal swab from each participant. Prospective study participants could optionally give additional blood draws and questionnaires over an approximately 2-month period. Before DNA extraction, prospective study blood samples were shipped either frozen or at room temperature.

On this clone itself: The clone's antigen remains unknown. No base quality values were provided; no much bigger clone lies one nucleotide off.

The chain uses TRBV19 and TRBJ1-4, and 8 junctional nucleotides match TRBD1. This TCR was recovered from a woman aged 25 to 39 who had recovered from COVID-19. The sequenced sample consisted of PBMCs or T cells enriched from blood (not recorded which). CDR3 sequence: CASRDSRTGGNEKLFF. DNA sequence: TGTGCCAGTCGTGACTCCCGAACAGGGGGTAATGAAAAACTGTTTTTT.